This TCR beta chain was recovered during a study of blood T cell repertoires in COVID-19 (dated by TCRdb to between 2020 and 2021). Notes on the research overall: Samples from collaborators originated in the United States, Italy and Spain and spanned both the acute and convalescent phases of COVID-19. The prospective study material was composed of cDNA or gDNA derived from T cells, B-cell-depleted T cells, or PBMCs. Subjects who had been exposed to COVID-19, were actively infected with it, or had recovered from it provided the deeply sampled blood TCRbeta repertoires that made up the dataset. The repertoires were made available in a free public database intended to serve as a resource for research on the immune response to SARS-CoV-2. Samples came from the ongoing ImmuneRACE study (first 160 participants) plus 1,254 subjects from 6 global collaborators. Sample metadata almost always included a de-identified subject ID, COVID-19 status, age in years and sex. Where available, HLA class I and class II types were obtained from metadata supplied by the sample provider rather than from assay-based typing. What the work shows at the level of the full study, not this receptor alone: How much clinical and demographic metadata was included differed by source and by participant, and the metadata was provided uncurated.

The germline V gene sets CDR1 to LGHNA and CDR2 to YSLEER. The CDR3, cysteine through phenylalanine, is 15 amino acids long. Here the CDR3 DNA is all that survives: 45 bases in frame from base 1. Relative to germline, V is 0 bases shorter and J is 6 bases shorter, with 12 bases between their ends. Comment on this clone: It has no known antigen specificity. No much larger clone is present one base from it, and per-base qualities are unavailable.

Enrolling through a virtual design, the prospective study's participants ranged in age from roughly 18 to 89 years and lived across approximately 25 United States geographic areas. In the prospective study, participants were assigned to cohorts based on the clinical history participants reported in a screening survey and a study questionnaire. Recovered participants in ImmuneRACE Cohort 3 were defined as having two consecutive negative NP/OP PCR tests, clearance from a healthcare professional, or resolution of symptoms. Each participant in the prospective study had whole blood, serum and a nasopharyngeal or oropharyngeal swab collected by mobile phlebotomists. Over a roughly 2-month period, participants in the prospective study had the option of providing additional blood draws and questionnaires. Before DNA extraction, blood samples from the prospective study were shipped at room temperature or frozen.

TCRbeta CDR3 regions were amplified from genomic DNA using the immunoSEQ Assay, a bias-controlled multiplex PCR. The source study handled its data this way. The number of nucleated cells in each sample was estimated from the amplification of reference gene primers within the assay. To quantify the absolute abundance of each unique TCRbeta CDR3 rearrangement, sequence reads were collapsed and filtered. Productive Simpson clonality was computed per sample as the square root of Simpson's diversity index over productive rearrangements. The table comes from immuneACCESS by way of TCRdb, which keeps in-frame sequences with V and J called. Part of the clones is missing from these tables; in studies checked, under half for an unresolved V gene and the rest for unknown reasons. The DNA gave D and trimming, while V, J and clone size come from that table. The table for this sample lists roughly 300,000 clones; 75% to 90% of them were counted only once. In total, the top ten clones hold around 2.3% of the sample.

The receptor's source is a woman in her fifties or sixties who had recovered from COVID-19. The chain is assembled from TRBV4-3 and TRBJ1-5; a tentative D match to TRBD1 spans 5 bases. The sequencing input was PBMCs or T cells enriched from blood (not recorded which). The CDR3 loop reads CASSQERGGIQPQHF. Read as DNA, the sequence is TGCGCCAGCAGCCAAGAGAGGGGAGGGATTCAGCCCCAGCATTTT.